This T cell receptor beta chain was obtained from a study of blood T cell repertoires in COVID-19. Using immunoSEQ multiplex PCR, the repertoire was profiled, and TCRdb retains in-frame clones only, with some absent. Of 80,000 or so clones in the sample, around 86% are singletons; the top ten hold 8.5% to 10%. Germline V gives CDR1 MNHEY, CDR2 SVGAGI. CDR3 length equals 12 residues. Losses at the gene ends were 2 bases for V and 7 bases for J; bases not matched to a gene: 2. The source material was peripheral blood. The receptor's source is a human donor in a cohort sampled during active COVID-19. V usage is TRBV6-5 and J usage is TRBJ2-7; 7 positions agree with TRBD1. CDR3 residues: CASSYAGGEQYF. The CDR3 nucleotides are TGTGCCAGCAGTTACGCAGGGGGAGAGCAGTACTTC.